This is a list of T cell receptor beta chains from one sample in a study of blood T cell repertoires in COVID-19. Assay: immunoSEQ multiplex PCR; the TCRdb copy retains only in-frame clones and omits some. The sample contains 150,000 to 200,000 clones, roughly 85% of which appear only once. The specimen sequenced was peripheral blood. The receptors shown here come from a man in his 60s with active or convalescent COVID-19. CDR3s include the opening cysteine and the closing phenylalanine or tryptophan. Clone size appears in some rows only: once, few, many, or a class for an expanded clone.

V: TRBV19; size: NA; CDR3: CASSTPTGGLTEAFF
V: TRBV10-1; size: NA; CDR3: CASSEGGGGEGTDTQYF
V: TRBV2; size: NA; CDR3: CASSSTGWTEAFF
V: TRBV14; size: NA; CDR3: CASSHQGWYYNSPLHF
V: TRBV18; size: NA; CDR3: CASSPTGAYEQYF
V: TRBV12-3/TRBV12-4; size: once; CDR3: CASSLTGPYGYTF
V: TRBV11-3; size: NA; CDR3: CASSIGGTGHEQFF
V: TRBV30; size: NA; CDR3: CAWSVRKGEISNSPLHF
V: TRBV1; size: NA; CDR3: CTPSQETQYF
V: TRBV19; size: NA; CDR3: CASSTGLTLFGYGYTF
V: TRBV7-2; size: NA; CDR3: CASSLGQGRDEQYF
V: TRBV5-1; size: NA; CDR3: CASSPLDSSTNEKLFF
V: TRBV9; size: NA; CDR3: CASSVDVRPGQGSTGELFF
V: TRBV5-1; size: many; CDR3: CASSPGDRGQSGNTIYF
V: TRBV6-5; size: NA; CDR3: CAQGGMNTEAFF
V: TRBV18; size: NA; CDR3: CASASSYNSPLHF
V: TRBV4-2; size: once; CDR3: CASSPGTENTQYF
V: TRBV11-2; size: NA; CDR3: CASSPPKRKTYNEQFF
V: TRBV19; size: NA; CDR3: CASSIRQGAIEAFF
V: TRBV11-2; size: NA; CDR3: CASSYPGLAIETQYF
V: TRBV5-1; size: NA; CDR3: CASSLDTGRNSPLHF
V: TRBV11-2; size: NA; CDR3: CASSLDYRGGRRDTIYF
V: TRBV6-1; size: NA; CDR3: CASSETTPYEQYF
V: TRBV19; size: NA; CDR3: CASRDGRGYNSPLHF
V: TRBV5-1; size: NA; CDR3: CASSLQGTQGNTIYF
V: TRBV9; size: NA; CDR3: CASSVRGLAGPGELFF
V: TRBV5-1; size: NA; CDR3: CASSFDRLQETQYF
V: TRBV18; size: NA; CDR3: CASSSTSTGGYGYTF
V: TRBV7-9; size: NA; CDR3: CASSLRDRAHEQYF
V: TRBV21-1; size: NA; CDR3: CASSRDYPNTGELFF
V: TRBV27; size: NA; CDR3: CASSRTGGGYGYTF
V: TRBV5-6; size: many; CDR3: CASSLVWQVNTGELFF